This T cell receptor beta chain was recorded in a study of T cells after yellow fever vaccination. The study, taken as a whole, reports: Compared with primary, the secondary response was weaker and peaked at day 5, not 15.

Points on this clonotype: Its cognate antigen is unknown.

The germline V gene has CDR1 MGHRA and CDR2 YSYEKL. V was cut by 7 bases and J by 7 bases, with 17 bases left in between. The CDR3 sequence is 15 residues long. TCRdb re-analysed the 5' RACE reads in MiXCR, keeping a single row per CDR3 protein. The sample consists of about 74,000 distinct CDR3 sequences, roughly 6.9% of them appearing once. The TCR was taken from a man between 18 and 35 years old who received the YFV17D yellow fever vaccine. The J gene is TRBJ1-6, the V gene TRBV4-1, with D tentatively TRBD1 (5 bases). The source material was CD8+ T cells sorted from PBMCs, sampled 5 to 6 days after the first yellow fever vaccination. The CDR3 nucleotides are TGCGCCAGCACCCCCGGGGCCTATGGCAATTCACCCCTCCACTTT. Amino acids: CASTPGAYGNSPLHF.